Sequencing of this T cell receptor (beta chain) was carried out in a study of OX40 agonist ivuxolimab in advanced cancers. Study-wide background: People who had prior anti-PD-1, anti-PD-L1 or anti-CTLA-4 therapy could take part, and under 50% had some. Partial response was recorded in three patients: one hepatocellular carcinoma and two cutaneous melanoma cases.

General observations from the study: Doses of 0.1 to 3.0 mg/kg were accompanied by clonal expansion of CD4+ and CD8+ blood T cells by week 6.

V shed 2 bases and J shed 9 bases, with 17 bases lying between them. Germline lookup yields CDR1 MNHNS and CDR2 SASEGT. The CDR3 length is 15 residues. TCRdb keeps only in-frame clones here, not all; method: immunoSEQ multiplex PCR. The repertoire has about 95,000 clones, approximately 89% of them found once; the top ten carry 0.3% to 0.4%. Comments on this clone: Its antigen remains unidentified.

V gene TRBV6-1 combines with J gene TRBJ2-1; TRBD2 is a possible D gene (6 bases). This receptor was identified in an adult with an advanced solid tumor such as melanoma, head and neck, liver or kidney cancer. The sequencing used CD4+ or CD8+ T cells sorted from blood, collected in a trial of the OX40 agonist ivuxolimab. The CDR3 is CASSEWSGEPGEQFF. For the CDR3, the DNA is TGTGCCAGCAGTGAATGGTCGGGGGAGCCTGGTGAGCAGTTCTTC.